Below are 15 T cell receptor beta chains sequenced from a single sample in a study of CD8+ T cells in alopecia areata. Following RNA extraction, reverse transcription yielded cDNA that acted as the sequencing template. Here immunoSEQ multiplex PCR was the method, and the copy in TCRdb shows in-frame clones only, minus some. The data hold roughly 140,000 clones, with roughly 58% observed a single time. Sample: CD8+ T cells sorted from blood. The receptors come from a human donor in good health.

This clone has a single count. This rearrangement joins TRBV5-6 to TRBJ1-5; tentatively, D is TRBD1 (5 bases). CDR3 length: 17 residues. Germline CDR1 SGHDT, CDR2 YYEEEE. The V and J ends lost 2 bases and 1 base respectively, with 16 bases between them. In DNA form, the CDR3 reads TGTGCCAGCAGCTTATCGGCAGGGAGAATCAGCAATCAGCCCCAGCATTTT. It specifies CASSLSAGRISNQPQHF.

The chain links TRBV29-1 to TRBJ1-2; no firm D call. This CDR3 is 13 amino acids long. V lost 7 bases and J 4 bases, leaving 16 bases between the germline ends. Per germline, CDR1 SQVTM and CDR2 ANQGSEA. CDR3 amino acids: CSDEGNNTYGYTF. The CDR3 DNA follows: TGCAGCGATGAGGGAAACAATACCTATGGCTACACCTTC.

In its sample, this clone was seen once. Mismatch with germline at one junction end may stem from a read error. This chain joins TRBV7-7 and TRBJ2-5, with TRBD1 as a possible D gene (7 bases). CDR3 length equals 16 residues. Germline CDR1 reads SSHAT; CDR2 reads FNYEAQ (reference sequence). CDR3 amino acids: CASSSRDSRGKETQYF. The CDR3, as DNA: TGTGCTAGCAGCTCCAGGGACAGCCGGGGGAAAGAGACCCAGTACTTC.

This clone was found once. The V gene is TRBV29-1, the J gene TRBJ2-5, with 7 bases identical to TRBD1. The tail of the sequence fits TRBJ2-7 better, so the J call may be wrong. The CDR3 totals 12 residues. Looked up from germline, CDR1 is SQVTM and CDR2 is ANQGSEA. The CDR3 nucleotides read TGCAGCGCCGGGACAGCGATCTACGAGCAGTACTTC. Protein: CSAGTAIYEQYF.

The chain recombines TRBV15 with TRBJ2-7; 11 bases are a match to TRBD2. Germline assignment: CDR1 LNHNV and CDR2 YYDKDF (reference sequence). The CDR3 is 15 amino acids. With V trimmed by 1 base and J by 4 bases, 3 bases remained unmatched. CDR3 bases: TGTGCCACCAGCAGAGTCACTAGCGGGAGTTACGAGCAGTACTTC. It codes for CATSRVTSGSYEQYF.

V and J are TRBV13 and TRBJ2-7; 7 nucleotides align to TRBD2. V shed 3 bases, J shed 2 bases, and the junction held 7 bases outside the gene matches. Germline V lookup: CDR1 PRHDT, CDR2 FYEKMQ (reference sequence). The CDR3 runs to 15 residues. The CDR3 nucleotides are TGTGCCAGCAGCTTTTTCGGGAGCGGGGCCTACGAGCAGTACTTC. This translates into CASSFFGSGAYEQYF.

This clone was counted once. CDR3 nucleotides: TGCGCCAGCAGTGATGGCAGCTTCACCGGGGAGCTGTTTTTT. It yields the protein CASSDGSFTGELFF. The V gene is TRBV10-2, the J gene TRBJ2-2; unclear D gene. Germline V gene lookup returns CDR1 WSHSY and CDR2 SAAADI. V was cut by 3 bases and J by 4 bases, with 9 bases left in between. The CDR3 extends over 14 amino acids.

This clone was seen a single time. This chain connects TRBV2 to TRBJ1-2; D gene unclear. The V gene lost 8 bases and the J gene lost 10 bases, with 14 bases spanning the gap. There are 11 residues in the CDR3. Per germline, CDR1 SNHLY and CDR2 FYNNEI. Here the CDR3 reads CASPARWDYTF. Written as DNA, the CDR3 is TGTGCCAGCCCCGCCCGGTGGGACTACACCTTC. The whole variable domain, filled in from reference TRBV2 and TRBJ1-2, reads EPEVTQTPSHQVTQMGQEVILRCVPISNHLYFYWYRQILGQKVEFLVSFYNNEISEKSEIFDDQFSVERPDGSNFTLKIRSTKLEDSAMYFCASPARWDYTFGSGTRLTVV.

The chain recombines TRBV6-5 with TRBJ2-7; D gene ambiguous. There are 11 residues in the CDR3. Germline loops: CDR1 MNHEY, CDR2 SVGAGI. Deletions cut 4 bases from V and 4 bases from J, with 5 bases between. The DNA for the CDR3 is TGTGCCAGCAGTTCCGCTTACGAGCAGTACTTC. Its protein is CASSSAYEQYF.

This chain links TRBV27 with TRBJ2-2; 11 positions agree with TRBD2. This CDR3 is built from 14 residues. In germline, CDR1 is MNHEY, CDR2 SMNVEV (reference sequence). V was pared by 8 bases and J by 8 bases, with 7 bases of the junction left unmatched. This CDR3 reads CASAIAGGMGELFF. CDR3 coding DNA: TGTGCCAGCGCGATAGCGGGAGGGATGGGGGAGCTGTTTTTT.

The rearrangement uses TRBV29-1 and TRBJ1-2, with D perhaps TRBD1 (6 bases). V was pared by 1 base and J by 8 bases, with 17 bases between. The germline V gene has CDR1 SQVTM and CDR2 ANQGSEA. The CDR3 covers 14 residues. The CDR3: CSVEVRQENGGYTF. CDR3 coding DNA: TGCAGCGTTGAAGTAAGACAGGAAAACGGGGGCTACACCTTC.

This chain joins TRBV27 and TRBJ2-7; 9 bases agree with TRBD1. Trimming removed 3 bases from V and 5 bases from J; junction bases left unmatched: 5. The CDR3 extends over 14 amino acids. CDR1 is MNHEY, CDR2 SMNVEV, per germline (reference sequence). CDR3 in amino acids: CASSLSDRGNEQYF. For the CDR3, the DNA is TGTGCCAGCAGTTTGTCGGACAGGGGAAACGAGCAGTACTTC.

The V call is TRBV27, the J call TRBJ2-5; 8 bases match TRBD2. Losses at the gene ends were 5 bases for V and 3 bases for J; bases not matched to a gene: 5. The CDR3 is made up of 14 amino acids. Per the germline V gene, CDR1 is MNHEY and CDR2 is SMNVEV (reference sequence). CDR3 nucleotides: TGTGCCAGCAGTCCCTCGGGACTAGAAGAGACCCAGTACTTC. Its protein product is CASSPSGLEETQYF.

V usage is TRBV6-6 and J usage is TRBJ1-1; possibly TRBD1 for D (6 bases). Germline loops: CDR1 MNHNY, CDR2 SVGAGI (reference sequence). The ends were cut back, 8 bases at V and 4 bases at J, with 14 bases in the middle. The CDR3 totals 13 residues. The CDR3 loop is CASSSGVRTEAFF. DNA of the CDR3: TGTGCCAGCTCTTCAGGGGTACGCACTGAAGCTTTCTTT.

The table lists this clone with a count of one. Here the CDR3 reads CASSPYGVGTDTQYF. The DNA for the CDR3 is TGTGCCAGCAGCCCTTATGGAGTGGGCACAGATACGCAGTATTTT. V gene TRBV7-9 combines with J gene TRBJ2-3; D remains ambiguous. Germline CDR1 reads SEHNR; CDR2 reads FQNEAQ (reference sequence). The CDR3 spans 15 residues. With 5 bases removed from V and 1 base from J, the gap between germline ends came to 13 bases.